This TCR beta chain was sequenced in a study of chemoradiotherapy in HPV16-positive cancers. In the study overall: Functional T-cell assays on two HPV16-positive patients' cells defined candidate HPV-specific clones and common TCR motifs. General study points: Candidate HPV-specific clones and E7-related TCR motifs grew in tumor during treatment.

V lost 5 bases, J lost 6 bases, and 15 bases stayed unmatched. This CDR3 has 17 amino acids. In germline, CDR1 is SGHTA, CDR2 FQGNSA. As concerns this clone: What it binds is not known.

The method was immunoSEQ multiplex PCR; TCRdb's version includes in-frame clones alone and lacks a portion of them. The sample holds over 10,000 clones, about 81% seen once. Over chemoradiotherapy, repertoires were sampled more than once. The chain carries TRBV7-2 and TRBJ2-1; 8 positions match TRBD2. The sample was taken from a patient who underwent chemoradiotherapy. The TCR was taken from a human donor with HPV-associated anogenital cancer. The CDR3 region has the DNA TGTGCCAGCAGCCGCCCCCGACTAGCGCCTAAAGGCAATGAGCAGTTCTTC. Translating gives CASSRPRLAPKGNEQFF. Based on the CDR3 plus reference TRBV7-2 and TRBJ2-1, the full variable domain is GAGVSQSPSNKVTEKGKDVELRCDPISGHTALYWYRQSLGQGLEFLIYFQGNSAPDKSGLPSDRFSAERTGGSVSTLTIQRTQQEDSAVYLCASSRPRLAPKGNEQFFGPGTRLTVL.